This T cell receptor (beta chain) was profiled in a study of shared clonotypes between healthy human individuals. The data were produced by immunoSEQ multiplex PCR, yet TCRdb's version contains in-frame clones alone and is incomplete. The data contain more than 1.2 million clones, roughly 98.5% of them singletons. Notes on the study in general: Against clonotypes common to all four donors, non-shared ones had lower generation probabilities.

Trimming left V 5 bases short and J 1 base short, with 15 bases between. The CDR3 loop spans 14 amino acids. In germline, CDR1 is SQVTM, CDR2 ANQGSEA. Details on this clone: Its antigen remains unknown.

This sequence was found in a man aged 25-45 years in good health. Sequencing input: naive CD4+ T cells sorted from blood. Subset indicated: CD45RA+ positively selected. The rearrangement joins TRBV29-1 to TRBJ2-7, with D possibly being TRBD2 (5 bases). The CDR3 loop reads CSVRKDGSSYEQYF. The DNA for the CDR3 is TGCAGCGTTCGTAAGGATGGGAGTTCCTACGAGCAGTACTTC.